The 21 T cell receptor beta chains below all came from one sample that was sequenced in a study of T-cell reconstitution after alpha-beta-depleted transplantation in children. The TCRbeta library was prepared with unique molecular identifiers. MiXCR, run by TCRdb on the PCR reads, gives a single entry per CDR3 protein. Of about 120,000 distinct CDR3 sequences listed, approximately 22% are singletons. Specimen: PBMCs, mostly from graft donor cells, collected 180 days after TCRalphabeta/CD19-depleted stem cell transplant. The receptors were sampled from a male patient aged 2-10 years who had a stem cell transplant for chronic granulomatous disease, so the T cells may come from the graft donor.

The V call is TRBV5-1, the J call TRBJ2-7; tentatively, D is TRBD1 (7 bases). The CDR3 is made up of 13 amino acids. Germline V lookup: CDR1 SGHRS, CDR2 YFSETQ. V lost 4 bases to trimming and J lost 6 bases, with 14 bases between them. The CDR3 coding sequence is TGCGCCAGCAGCGCGGGACAGCCTGTCGAGCAGTACTTC. Translating gives CASSAGQPVEQYF.

The chain has TRBV12-3 or TRBV12-4 and TRBJ2-3; tentative D call: TRBD1 (6 bases). This CDR3 contains 15 residues. The V gene lost 3 bases and the J gene lost 2 bases, with 12 bases spanning the gap. CDR3 nucleotide sequence: TGTGCCAGCAGTTTTAGGAGGACAGTCACAGATACGCAGTATTTT. It is translated as CASSFRRTVTDTQYF.

The table lists this clonotype with many counts. The rearrangement links TRBV20-1 to TRBJ2-7; D is perhaps TRBD1 (6 bases). Germline V gene lookup returns CDR1 DFQATT and CDR2 SNEGSKA (reference sequence). The CDR3 sequence is 15 residues long. Trimming stripped 3 bases from V and 6 bases from J, with 21 bases between. As DNA, the CDR3 is TGCAGTGCTAGGGAAAGGGACAAGGGCTTCCCCGAGCAGTACTTC. Translated, it gives CSARERDKGFPEQYF.

This clonotype was counted at least ten times. The chain carries TRBV20-1 and TRBJ2-7; D unclear. Germline CDR1 and CDR2: DFQATT and SNEGSKA (reference sequence). This CDR3 region has 11 residues. Trimming took off 4 bases at V and 4 bases at J, with 8 bases between the two ends. CDR3 loop: CSAIKDYEQYF. The CDR3 DNA is TGCAGTGCTATTAAAGATTACGAGCAGTACTTC.

The chain employs TRBV5-1 and TRBJ2-3; either TRBD1 or TRBD2 may supply D (6 bases each). This CDR3 region has 15 residues. Germline CDR1 reads SGHRS; CDR2 reads YFSETQ. V lost 1 base and J 2 bases, leaving 11 bases between the germline ends. CDR3 nucleotide sequence: TGCGCCAGCAGCTTGTGGGGGGCCTCCACAGATACGCAGTATTTT. This sequence encodes CASSLWGASTDTQYF.

The rearrangement joins TRBV11-1 to TRBJ1-6; D is uncertain. This CDR3 comprises 15 residues. V was shortened by 7 bases and J by 6 bases, with 16 bases between the two germline ends. Germline CDR1 and CDR2: SGHAT and FQDESV (reference sequence). CDR3 sequence: CASKPGGFRNSPLHF. The CDR3 nucleotides read TGTGCCAGCAAACCCGGTGGTTTCCGTAATTCACCCCTCCACTTT.

The rearrangement links TRBV27 to TRBJ2-3; tentatively, D is TRBD2 (6 bases). Per the germline V gene, CDR1 is MNHEY and CDR2 is SMNVEV (reference sequence). Trimming removed 2 bases at V and 2 bases at J, with 14 bases between. CDR3 length: 16 residues. In nucleotides, the CDR3 is TGTGCCAGCAGTTTAGTTGGCGGGATTTACACAGATACGCAGTATTTT. It is translated as CASSLVGGIYTDTQYF.

This clonotype is labeled medium-sized (0.01 to 0.1%). Written as DNA, the CDR3 is TGCAGCGTTGAACGAGCAAATGGCTATGGCTACACCTTC. It translates to CSVERANGYGYTF. The chain is built from TRBV29-1 and TRBJ1-2; the D is unclear. V gave up 2 bases and J gave up 4 bases, with 11 bases separating them. The CDR3 loop spans 13 amino acids. Germline V CDR1 and CDR2: SQVTM, ANQGSEA.

This clonotype has a handful of counts. The chain carries TRBV20-1 and TRBJ1-5, with 8 bases identical to TRBD1. V was pared by 1 base and J by 5 bases, with 4 bases of the junction left unmatched. Germline V lookup: CDR1 DFQATT, CDR2 SNEGSKA (reference sequence). The CDR3 runs 14 residues. The DNA for the CDR3 is TGCAGTGCTAGAGGAACAGGGGGTCATCAGCCCCAGCATTTT. Translation: CSARGTGGHQPQHF.

This clonotype has more than one count but fewer than ten. The CDR3 nucleotides read TGTGCCAGCACGAGGCGGGGGAGTAATACAAGAAACTCGGGAGAGACCCAGTACTTC. The encoded protein is CASTRRGSNTRNSGETQYF. The chain combines TRBV12-3 or TRBV12-4 with TRBJ2-5, with 7 bases that match TRBD2. The CDR3 has 19 amino acids. V shed 7 bases, J shed 4 bases, and the junction held 24 bases outside the gene matches.

This clonotype came up a few times. The rearrangement links TRBV12-3 or TRBV12-4 to TRBJ1-2; 8 nucleotides line up with TRBD1. The CDR3 totals 15 residues. After removal of 7 bases from V and 7 bases from J, the junction contained 14 bases not matched to a gene. The CDR3, as DNA: TGTGCCAGCACGACCCAAACAGGGGGTTTTTTTGGCTACACCTTC. Translating it yields CASTTQTGGFFGYTF.

The chain carries TRBV12-3 or TRBV12-4 and TRBJ1-1; TRBD1 agrees at 8 bases. The CDR3 loop spans 16 amino acids. J lost 1 base, V lost 6 bases, and 10 bases had no gene match. The DNA for the CDR3 is TGTGCCAGCAGCCCTGCAGGGGGCCGGCGGAACACTGAAGCTTTCTTT. It translates to CASSPAGGRRNTEAFF.

This chain joins TRBV7-3 and TRBJ2-3, with TRBD2 identical over 8 bases. Germline trimming cut 5 bases from V and 4 bases from J; bases unmatched to any gene: 8. This CDR3 has 15 residues. In germline, CDR1 is SGHTA, CDR2 FQGTGA. CDR3 in amino acids: CASSPGLGASDTQYF. The CDR3 nucleotides are TGTGCCAGCAGCCCGGGACTAGGAGCTTCAGATACGCAGTATTTT.

The chain is built from TRBV29-1 and TRBJ2-1; TRBD2 agrees at 13 bases. The CDR3 runs 18 residues. V lost 1 base and J lost 0; bases outside the gene matches: 6. Germline CDR1 and CDR2: SQVTM and ANQGSEA. The DNA of the CDR3 is TGCAGCGTTGAAGGGACTAGCGGGAGCCCCCCCTCCTACAATGAGCAGTTCTTC. Its protein is CSVEGTSGSPPSYNEQFF.

This clonotype was counted at least ten times. The genes are TRBV25-1 and TRBJ2-5; 12 bases map to TRBD1. V lost 3 bases to trimming and J lost 3 bases; unmatched junction nucleotides: 11. The CDR3 contains 18 residues. The germline CDR1 and CDR2 sequences are MGHDK and SYGVNS. This CDR3 reads CASSDLLGQGATEETQYF. The CDR3 DNA sequence: TGTGCCAGCAGTGACCTGTTGGGACAGGGGGCGACGGAAGAGACCCAGTACTTC. The full variable domain, with the rest looked up from reference TRBV25-1 and TRBJ2-5, is EADIYQTPRYLVIGTGKKITLECSQTMGHDKMYWYQQDPGMELHLIHYSYGVNSTEKGDLSSESTVSRIRTEHFPLTLESARPSHTSQYLCASSDLLGQGATEETQYFGPGTRLLVL.

This clonotype was seen only a few times. The chain combines TRBV29-1 with TRBJ1-5; a possible D gene is TRBD1 (5 bases). The V gene's germline CDR1 is SQVTM and CDR2 ANQGSEA. V dropped 6 bases and J dropped 4 bases, with 10 bases sitting between them. This CDR3 region has 12 residues. The CDR3 DNA reads as TGCAGCGTCCAACAGGATAATCAGCCCCAGCATTTT. Translation gives CSVQQDNQPQHF.

This clonotype was found many times. This chain connects TRBV2 to TRBJ2-7, with TRBD1 identical over 10 bases. The CDR3 length is 14 residues. Germline CDR1 and CDR2: SNHLY and FYNNEI. The J segment lost 3 bases and the V segment lost 4 bases, leaving 3 bases of the junction unmatched. The CDR3 spells CASSGRTGGYEQYF. Here the CDR3 DNA reads TGTGCCAGCAGTGGACGGACAGGGGGCTACGAGCAGTACTTC. Supplemented by reference TRBV2 and TRBJ2-7, the full variable domain reads EPEVTQTPSHQVTQMGQEVILRCVPISNHLYFYWYRQILGQKVEFLVSFYNNEISEKSEIFDDQFSVERPDGSNFTLKIRSTKLEDSAMYFCASSGRTGGYEQYFGPGTRLTVT.

Many counts were recorded for this clonotype. The chain couples TRBV20-1 to TRBJ2-4, with 12 bases lining up with TRBD2. Germline-derived CDR1 and CDR2 are DFQATT and SNEGSKA (reference sequence). This CDR3 has 15 residues. V lost 3 bases to trimming and J lost 8 bases; unmatched junction nucleotides: 8. The CDR3 region is CSASPTSGSGDIQYF. CDR3 in DNA: TGCAGTGCTAGCCCGACTAGCGGGAGTGGGGACATTCAGTACTTC.

This chain links TRBV21-1 with TRBJ2-7; the D call in the table, TRBD1, was not verified against the DNA. TRBV21-1 constitutes a pseudogene. This CDR3 spans 16 amino acids. CDR3 nucleotide sequence: TGTGCCAGCAGCAAAGGAGTCGACAGACGCTCCTACGAGCAGTACTTC. It encodes CASSKGVDRRSYEQYF.

The rearrangement joins TRBV5-1 to TRBJ2-1; 12 nucleotides agree with TRBD2. V trimming: 6 bases; J trimming: 6 bases; junction bases outside the gene matches: 4. In germline, CDR1 is SGHRS, CDR2 YFSETQ. This CDR3 spans 14 amino acids. CDR3 DNA: TGCGCCAGCAACCTAGCGGGAGGGCCCAATGAGCAGTTCTTC. Translating gives CASNLAGGPNEQFF. The whole variable domain, remainder taken from reference TRBV5-1 and TRBJ2-1, is KAGVTQTPRYLIKTRGQQVTLSCSPISGHRSVSWYQQTPGQGLQFLFEYFSETQRNKGNFPGRFSGRQFSNSRSEMNVSTLELGDSALYLCASNLAGGPNEQFFGPGTRLTVL.

This chain uses TRBV6-5 with TRBJ2-3, with 7 bases that match TRBD2. Germline V gives CDR1 MNHEY, CDR2 SVGAGI. V shed 2 bases, J shed 9 bases, and the junction held 5 bases outside the gene matches. The CDR3 has 13 amino acids. The CDR3 here is CASSYGTKGTQYF. CDR3 sequence (DNA): TGTGCCAGCAGTTACGGGACTAAGGGCACGCAGTATTTT.